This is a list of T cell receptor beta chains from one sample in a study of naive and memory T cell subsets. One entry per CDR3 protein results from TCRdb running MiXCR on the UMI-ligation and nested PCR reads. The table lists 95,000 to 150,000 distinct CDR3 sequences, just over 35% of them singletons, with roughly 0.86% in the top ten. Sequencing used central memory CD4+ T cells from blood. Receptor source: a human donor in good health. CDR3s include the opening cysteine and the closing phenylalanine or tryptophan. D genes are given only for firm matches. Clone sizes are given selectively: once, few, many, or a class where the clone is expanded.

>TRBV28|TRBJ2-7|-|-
CASSRTQGGFHEQYF
TGTGCCAGCAGCAGGACGCAGGGAGGTTTCCACGAGCAGTACTTC
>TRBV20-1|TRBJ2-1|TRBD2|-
CSARDPSGSREQFF
TGCAGTGCTAGAGATCCTAGCGGGAGCCGTGAGCAGTTCTTC
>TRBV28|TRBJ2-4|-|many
CASSSRRGKNIQYF
TGTGCCAGCAGTTCCCGAAGGGGGAAAAACATTCAGTACTTC
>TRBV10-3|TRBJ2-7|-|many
CAISHGLGSYEQYF
TGTGCCATCAGTCACGGACTTGGATCCTACGAGCAGTACTTC
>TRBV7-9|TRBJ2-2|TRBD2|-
CASSAGTRSGELFF
TGTGCCAGCAGCGCCGGGACTAGATCGGGGGAGCTGTTTTTT
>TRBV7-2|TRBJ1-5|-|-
CASSFTGTSNQPQHF
TGTGCCAGCAGCTTTACAGGGACCAGCAATCAGCCCCAGCATTTT
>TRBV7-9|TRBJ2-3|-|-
CASSFDRRTDTQYF
TGTGCCAGCAGCTTTGACAGACGCACAGATACGCAGTATTTT
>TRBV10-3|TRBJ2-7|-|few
CATGTFLGGEQYF
TGTGCCACCGGAACCTTCCTAGGTGGCGAGCAGTACTTC
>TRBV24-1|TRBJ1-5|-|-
CATSETGSGNQPQHF
TGTGCCACCAGTGAAACAGGGTCGGGCAATCAGCCCCAGCATTTT
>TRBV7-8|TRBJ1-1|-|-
CASSFRLNTEAFF
TGTGCCAGCAGCTTTCGGTTAAACACTGAAGCTTTCTTT
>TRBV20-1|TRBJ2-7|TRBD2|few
CSASTPTSGKTYEQYF
TGCAGTGCTAGTACCCCGACTAGCGGAAAAACCTACGAGCAGTACTTC
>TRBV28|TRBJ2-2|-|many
CASSKKVRQAGELFF
TGTGCCAGCAGCAAAAAAGTTCGACAGGCCGGGGAGCTGTTTTTT
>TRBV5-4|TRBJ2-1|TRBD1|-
CASKQGFGRDEQFF
TGTGCCAGCAAACAGGGGTTCGGAAGGGATGAGCAGTTCTTC
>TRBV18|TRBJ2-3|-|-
CASSPNSGSTDTQYF
TGTGCCAGCTCACCAAACAGCGGAAGCACAGATACGCAGTATTTT
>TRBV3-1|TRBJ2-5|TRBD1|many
CASRDRATQETQYF
TGTGCCAGCCGGGACAGGGCCACTCAAGAGACCCAGTACTTC
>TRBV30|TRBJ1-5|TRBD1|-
CAWIGGTGTKYSNQPQHF
TGTGCCTGGATAGGGGGGACAGGGACGAAATATAGCAATCAGCCCCAGCATTTT
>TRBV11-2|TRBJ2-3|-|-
CASSSGSTQYF
TGTGCCAGCAGCTCCGGGAGTACGCAGTATTTT
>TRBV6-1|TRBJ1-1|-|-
CASSEVLGRVSFF
TGTGCCAGCAGTGAAGTCCTGGGCAGGGTATCTTTCTTT
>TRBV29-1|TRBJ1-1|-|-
CSVEGLNTEAFF
TGCAGCGTTGAAGGGTTGAACACTGAAGCTTTCTTT
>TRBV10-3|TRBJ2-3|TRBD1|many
CAIRPGQGATDTQYF
TGTGCCATCAGGCCGGGACAGGGGGCAACAGATACGCAGTATTTT
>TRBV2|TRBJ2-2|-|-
CASTPRHNTGELFF
TGTGCCAGCACCCCACGGCACAACACCGGGGAGCTGTTTTTT
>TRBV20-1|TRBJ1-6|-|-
CSARDPGVNSPLHF
TGCAGTGCTAGAGATCCGGGGGTAAATTCACCCCTCCACTTT
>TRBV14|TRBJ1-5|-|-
CASSQRGNQPQHF
TGTGCCAGCAGCCAAAGGGGAAATCAGCCCCAGCATTTT
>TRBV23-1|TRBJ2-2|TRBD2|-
CASSQLLAGLPGELFF
TGCGCCAGCAGTCAACTTCTAGCGGGACTCCCCGGGGAGCTGTTTTTT
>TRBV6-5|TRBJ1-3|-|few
CASSQEQGRAGNTIYF
TGTGCCAGCAGCCAAGAACAGGGACGAGCGGGAAACACCATATATTTT
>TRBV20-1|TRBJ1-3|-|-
CSASEGRSGNTIYF
TGCAGTGCTAGTGAGGGGCGATCTGGAAACACCATATATTTT
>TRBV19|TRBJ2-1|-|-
CASGLQGFSYNEQFF
TGTGCCAGTGGTCTACAGGGCTTCTCCTACAATGAGCAGTTCTTC
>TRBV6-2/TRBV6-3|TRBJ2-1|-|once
CASSYSQGRIEQFF
TGTGCCAGCAGTTACTCGCAAGGGAGGATTGAGCAGTTCTTC
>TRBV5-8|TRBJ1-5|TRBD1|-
CASSLFQGDQPQHF
TGTGCCAGCAGCTTGTTCCAGGGGGATCAGCCCCAGCATTTT
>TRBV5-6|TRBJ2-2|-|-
CASSLPHANTGELFF
TGTGCCAGCAGCTTACCCCATGCGAACACCGGGGAGCTGTTTTTT
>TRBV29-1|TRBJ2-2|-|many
CSVGSQRSTGELFF
TGCAGCGTTGGATCCCAAAGGTCCACCGGGGAGCTGTTTTTT
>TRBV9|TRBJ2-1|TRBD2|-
CASSPRNRDYPNEQFF
TGTGCCAGCAGCCCTCGGAACCGGGACTATCCCAATGAGCAGTTCTTC
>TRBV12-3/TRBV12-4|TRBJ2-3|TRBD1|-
CASSLQGLSTDTQYF
TGTGCCAGCAGTCTACAGGGGCTTAGCACAGATACGCAGTATTTT
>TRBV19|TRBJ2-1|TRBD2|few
CASSPRGGGRALNEQFF
TGTGCCAGTAGCCCACGGGGTGGCGGGAGGGCCCTCAATGAGCAGTTCTTC
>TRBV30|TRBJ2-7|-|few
CAWSLQGYLEQYF
TGTGCCTGGAGTCTACAGGGTTACCTCGAGCAGTACTTC
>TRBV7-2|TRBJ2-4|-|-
CASSLGGAENIQYF
TGTGCCAGCAGCTTGGGGGGCGCTGAAAACATTCAGTACTTC
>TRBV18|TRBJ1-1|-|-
CASSDKGGGTEAFF
TGTGCCAGCTCGGACAAGGGTGGGGGAACTGAAGCTTTCTTT
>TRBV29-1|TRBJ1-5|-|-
CSVQYGAQPQHF
TGCAGCGTTCAATATGGGGCTCAGCCCCAGCATTTT
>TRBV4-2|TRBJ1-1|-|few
CASSQSAQRNTEAFF
TGTGCCAGCAGCCAATCTGCACAGAGGAACACTGAAGCTTTCTTT
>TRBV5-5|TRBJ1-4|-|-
CASSPREGGNEKLFF
TGTGCCAGCAGCCCCAGGGAAGGAGGGAATGAAAAACTGTTTTTT
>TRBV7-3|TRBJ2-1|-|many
CASSLARASNEQFF
TGTGCCAGCAGCTTAGCTCGGGCCTCCAATGAGCAGTTCTTC
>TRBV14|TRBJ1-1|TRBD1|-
CASSPRTGTFSGDLPEAFF
TGTGCCAGCAGCCCTAGGACAGGGACGTTTTCTGGAGATTTGCCTGAAGCTTTCTTT
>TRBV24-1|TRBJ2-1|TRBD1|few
CATEGITGGRKFF
TGTGCCACCGAGGGAATAACAGGGGGCAGGAAGTTCTTC
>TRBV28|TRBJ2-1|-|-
CASSLIGPPGKYNEQFF
TGTGCCAGCAGTTTGATCGGGCCCCCCGGGAAATACAATGAGCAGTTCTTC
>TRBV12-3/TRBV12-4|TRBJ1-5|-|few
CASSLAGGSNQPQHF
TGTGCCAGCAGTTTAGCAGGGGGTAGCAATCAGCCCCAGCATTTT
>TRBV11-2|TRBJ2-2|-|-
CASVFGSFANTGELFF
TGTGCCAGCGTTTTCGGGTCATTCGCGAACACCGGGGAGCTGTTTTTT
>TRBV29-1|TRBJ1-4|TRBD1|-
CSGRTGLNEKLFF
TGCAGCGGCCGGACAGGCTTAAATGAAAAACTGTTTTTT
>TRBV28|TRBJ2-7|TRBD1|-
CASSSPGRQGAYEQYF
TGTGCCAGCAGTTCCCCGGGGCGACAGGGGGCCTACGAGCAGTACTTC
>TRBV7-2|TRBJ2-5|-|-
CASSLVSGAPQETQYF
TGTGCCAGCAGCTTAGTATCGGGGGCTCCCCAAGAGACCCAGTACTTC
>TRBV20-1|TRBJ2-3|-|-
CSAAEWRVSTDTQYF
TGCAGTGCTGCGGAGTGGCGGGTTAGCACAGATACGCAGTATTTT
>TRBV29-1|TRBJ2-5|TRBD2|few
CSVPRPGRQETQYF
TGCAGCGTTCCCAGGCCCGGGAGGCAAGAGACCCAGTACTTC
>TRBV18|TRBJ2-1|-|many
CASSPPRSRAYNEQFF
TGTGCCAGCTCACCACCCCGGAGTAGGGCCTACAATGAGCAGTTCTTC
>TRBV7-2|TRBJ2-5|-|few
CASSLAHQETQYF
TGTGCCAGCAGCTTAGCCCACCAAGAGACCCAGTACTTC